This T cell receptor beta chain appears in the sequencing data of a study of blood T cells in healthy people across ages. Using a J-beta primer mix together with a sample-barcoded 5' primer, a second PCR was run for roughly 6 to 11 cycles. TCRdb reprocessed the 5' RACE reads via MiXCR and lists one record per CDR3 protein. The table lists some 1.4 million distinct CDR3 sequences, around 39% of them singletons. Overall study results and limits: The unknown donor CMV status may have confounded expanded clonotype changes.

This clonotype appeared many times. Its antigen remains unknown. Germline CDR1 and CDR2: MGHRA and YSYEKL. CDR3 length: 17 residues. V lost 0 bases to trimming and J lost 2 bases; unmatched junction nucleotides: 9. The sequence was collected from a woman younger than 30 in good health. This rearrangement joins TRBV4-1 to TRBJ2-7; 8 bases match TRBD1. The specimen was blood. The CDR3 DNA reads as TGCGCCAGCAGCCAAGAAAGGACAGGGTACTCCGCCTACGAGCAGTACTTC. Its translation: CASSQERTGYSAYEQYF.